This T cell receptor beta chain was profiled in a study of blood T cell repertoires in COVID-19. Overall study context: Material from acute and convalescent COVID-19 was sourced from the United States, Italy and Spain. Nucleic acid was either cDNA or gDNA, and it came from T cells, B-cell-depleted T cells, or PBMCs.

The study drew participants aged about 18 to 89 years from fewer than 30 US areas. In the original analysis: Reference gene primer amplification yielded estimated nucleated cell counts. This table comes from immunoSEQ multiplex PCR, and its TCRdb copy is limited to in-frame clones, with some not included. D and trimming come from the DNA, and the V and J calls and clone size come from that table. The sample holds around 250,000 clones; 70% to 90% are singletons and the top ten take less than 2.5%. The CDR3 consists of 16 residues. V was pared by 4 bases and J by 1 base, with 16 bases between. Germline V CDR1 and CDR2: SGHAT, FQNNGV.

The receptor was isolated from a woman aged 45-65 years who had recovered from COVID-19. This sequence joins TRBV11-2 and TRBJ1-2, with unresolved D. The sequencing sample was made of PBMCs or T cells enriched from blood (not recorded which). In nucleotides, the CDR3 is TGTGCCAGCAGCTCGGGGTCGGGTCGGGGTAACTATGGCTACACCTTC. It is translated as CASSSGSGRGNYGYTF.